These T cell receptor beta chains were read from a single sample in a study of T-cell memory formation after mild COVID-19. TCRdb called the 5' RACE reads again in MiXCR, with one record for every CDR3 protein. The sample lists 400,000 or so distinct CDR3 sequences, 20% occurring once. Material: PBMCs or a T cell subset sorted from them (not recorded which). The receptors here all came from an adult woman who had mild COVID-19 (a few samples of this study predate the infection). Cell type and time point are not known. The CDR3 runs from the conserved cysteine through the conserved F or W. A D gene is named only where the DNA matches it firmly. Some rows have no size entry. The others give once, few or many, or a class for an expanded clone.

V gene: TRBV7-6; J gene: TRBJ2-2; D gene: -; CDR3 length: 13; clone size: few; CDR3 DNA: TGTGCCAGCAGCTTAGATTTCATCGGGGAGCTGTTTTTT; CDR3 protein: CASSLDFIGELFF
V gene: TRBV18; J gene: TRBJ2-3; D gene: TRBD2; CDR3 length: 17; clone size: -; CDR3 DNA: TGTGCCAGCTCCCACCTTGGGGCTAGCGGAGTCACAGATACGCAGTATTTT; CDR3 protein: CASSHLGASGVTDTQYF
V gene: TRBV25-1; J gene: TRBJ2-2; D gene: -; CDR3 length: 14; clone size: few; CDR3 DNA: TGTGCCAGCCAAAGCTCATCGAACACCGGGGAGCTGTTTTTT; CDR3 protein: CASQSSSNTGELFF
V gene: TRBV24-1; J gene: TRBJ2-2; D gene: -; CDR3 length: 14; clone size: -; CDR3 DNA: TGTGCCACCAGTGAGGGGGGGAACACCGGGGAGCTGTTTTTT; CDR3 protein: CATSEGGNTGELFF
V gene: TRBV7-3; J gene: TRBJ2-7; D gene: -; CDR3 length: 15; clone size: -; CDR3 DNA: TGTGCCAGCAGCTTAGACGCGTCTCCGTTCTACGAGCAGTACTTC; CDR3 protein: CASSLDASPFYEQYF
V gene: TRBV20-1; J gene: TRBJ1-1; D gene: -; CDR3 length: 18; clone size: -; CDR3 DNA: TGCAGTGCTAGAGACCCTGCCAGGAAGGGTAAGCGGAACACTGAAGCTTTCTTT; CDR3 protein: CSARDPARKGKRNTEAFF
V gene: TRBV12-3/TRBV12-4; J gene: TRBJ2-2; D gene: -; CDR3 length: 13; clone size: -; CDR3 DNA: TGTGCCAGCAGTCCCACAGTCGTCGGGGAGCTGTTTTTT; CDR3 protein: CASSPTVVGELFF
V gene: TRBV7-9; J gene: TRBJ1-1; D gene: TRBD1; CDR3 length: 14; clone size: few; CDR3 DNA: TGTGCCAGCAGCTTAGATCCGGGACAGACTGAAGCTTTCTTT; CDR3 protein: CASSLDPGQTEAFF
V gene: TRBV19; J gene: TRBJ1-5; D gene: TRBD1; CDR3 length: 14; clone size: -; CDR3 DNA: TGTGCCAGTAGTACGGACAGGACCTACCAGGCCCAGCATTTT; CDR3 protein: CASSTDRTYQAQHF
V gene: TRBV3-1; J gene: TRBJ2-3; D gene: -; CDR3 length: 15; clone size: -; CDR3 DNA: TGTGCCAGCAGCCAGGTAGCGGAGAGCACAGATACGCAGTATTTT; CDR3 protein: CASSQVAESTDTQYF
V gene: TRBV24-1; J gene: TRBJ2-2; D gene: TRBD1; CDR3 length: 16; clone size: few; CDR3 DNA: TGTGCCACCAGTGATTCACGGACAGGGAACACCGGGGAGCTGTTTTTT; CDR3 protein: CATSDSRTGNTGELFF
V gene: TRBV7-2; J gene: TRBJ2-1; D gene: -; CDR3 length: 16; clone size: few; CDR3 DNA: TGTGCCAGCAGCTCCAGCCCTCTGGCCAGAGGGAATGAGCAGTTCTTC; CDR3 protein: CASSSSPLARGNEQFF
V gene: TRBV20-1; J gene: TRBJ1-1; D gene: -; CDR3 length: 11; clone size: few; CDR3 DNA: TGCAGTGCAACCCGTGGGACTGAAGCTTTCTTT; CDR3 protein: CSATRGTEAFF
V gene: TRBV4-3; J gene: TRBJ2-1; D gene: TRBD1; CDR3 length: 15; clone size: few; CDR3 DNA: TGCGCCAGCAGCCAAGATAGGACAGGGCGCGTTGAGCAGTTCTTC; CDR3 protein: CASSQDRTGRVEQFF
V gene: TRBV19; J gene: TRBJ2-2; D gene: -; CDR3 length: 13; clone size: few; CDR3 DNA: TGTGCCAGTAAATGGGGGAACACCGGGGAGCTGTTTTTT; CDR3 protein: CASKWGNTGELFF
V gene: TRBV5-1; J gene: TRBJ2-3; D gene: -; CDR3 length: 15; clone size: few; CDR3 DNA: TGCGCCAGCAGCTTGGTGTACCACTCTGGGGATACGCAGTATTTT; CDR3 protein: CASSLVYHSGDTQYF
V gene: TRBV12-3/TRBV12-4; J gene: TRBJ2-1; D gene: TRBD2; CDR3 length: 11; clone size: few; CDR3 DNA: TGTGCCAGCAGTAATGGACTAGCCCAGTTCTTC; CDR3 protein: CASSNGLAQFF
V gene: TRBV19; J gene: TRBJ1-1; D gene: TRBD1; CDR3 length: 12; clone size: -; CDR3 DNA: TGTGCCAGTTACAGGGGTAGGGCTGAAGCTTTCTTT; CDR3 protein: CASYRGRAEAFF
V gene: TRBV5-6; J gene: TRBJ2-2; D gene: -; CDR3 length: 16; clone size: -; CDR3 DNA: TGTGCCAGCAGCTTGGACAGCTTAACGAACACCGGGGAGCTGTTTTTT; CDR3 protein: CASSLDSLTNTGELFF
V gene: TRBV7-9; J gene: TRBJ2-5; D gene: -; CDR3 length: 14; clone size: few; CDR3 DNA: TGTGCCAGCAGCGCCAGGACCTACCAAGAGACCCAGTACTTC; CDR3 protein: CASSARTYQETQYF
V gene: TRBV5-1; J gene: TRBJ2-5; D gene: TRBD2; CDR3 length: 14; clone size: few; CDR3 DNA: TGCGCCAGCAGCTTACAGCGGGGCGGGGAGACCCAGTACTTC; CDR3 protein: CASSLQRGGETQYF
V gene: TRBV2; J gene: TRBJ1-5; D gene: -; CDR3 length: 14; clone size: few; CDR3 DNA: TGTGCCAGCAGACCCGACAGCCGCAATCAGCCCCAGCATTTT; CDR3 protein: CASRPDSRNQPQHF
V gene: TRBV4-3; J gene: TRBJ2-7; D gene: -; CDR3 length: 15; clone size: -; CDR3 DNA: TGCGCCAGCAGCCACGATCCGGGACACCCTTACGAGCAGTACTTC; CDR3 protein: CASSHDPGHPYEQYF
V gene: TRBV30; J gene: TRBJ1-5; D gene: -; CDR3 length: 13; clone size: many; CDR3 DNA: TGTGCCTGGAGCAATTCAGTTCTTCAGCCCCAGCATTTT; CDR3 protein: CAWSNSVLQPQHF
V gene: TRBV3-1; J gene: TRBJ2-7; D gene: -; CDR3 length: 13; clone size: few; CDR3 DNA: TGTGCCAGCAGCCAACGGGGGCGGAACGAGCAGTACTTC; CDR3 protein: CASSQRGRNEQYF
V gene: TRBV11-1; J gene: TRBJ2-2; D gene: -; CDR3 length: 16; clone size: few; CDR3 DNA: TGTGCCAGCAGCTTACGAGGGAACGTAAACACCGGGGAGCTGTTTTTT; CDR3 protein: CASSLRGNVNTGELFF
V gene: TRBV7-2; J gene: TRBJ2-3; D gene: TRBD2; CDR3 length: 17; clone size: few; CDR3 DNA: TGTGCCAGCAGCTACGACACTAGCGGGAGGGCCATAGATACGCAGTATTTT; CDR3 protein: CASSYDTSGRAIDTQYF
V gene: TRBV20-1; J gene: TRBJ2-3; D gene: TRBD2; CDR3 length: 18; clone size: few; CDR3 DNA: TGCAGTGCTAGAGCGTACCAGGGACTAGCGGGAGACTCAGATACGCAGTATTTT; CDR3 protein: CSARAYQGLAGDSDTQYF
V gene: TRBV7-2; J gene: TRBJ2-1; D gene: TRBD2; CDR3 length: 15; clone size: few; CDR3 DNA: TGTGCCAGCAGCTTACTGGGCGGGAGTACGGGTGAGCAGTTCTTC; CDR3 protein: CASSLLGGSTGEQFF
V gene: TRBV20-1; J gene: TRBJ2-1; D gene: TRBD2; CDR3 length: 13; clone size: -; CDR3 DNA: TGCAGTGCTAGGCTAGCGGGTAATAATGAGCAGTTCTTC; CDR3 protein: CSARLAGNNEQFF